This T cell receptor beta chain comes out of a study of cytomegalovirus exposure and HLA in healthy donors (dated by TCRdb to about 2017). Broadly, across the study: According to an earlier analysis of several hundred of the donors, roughly 180 million T cells yielded 120 million or so unique TCR beta sequences and around 300 Gb of sequence data. Roughly 300 gigabases of sequencing data and 70 million to 100 million unique TCR sequences were included in an early release covering about 700 HLA-typed donors. Among the roughly 400 genotyped donors, approximately 81% belonged to the genetic ancestry cluster associated with self-reported Caucasian donors. The study aimed to test whether signatures of past pathogen exposure could be identified by cataloging public T cell receptors. The study profiled the T cell repertoires of 550 to 700 subjects by immunosequencing and related them to cytomegalovirus serostatus. Along with the roughly 610-subject first cohort, a separate validation cohort of over 90 different subjects was used. High-throughput TCR immunosequencing, statistical association of individual TCRs with disease status, and machine learning were combined to predict cytomegalovirus infection status. In a later analysis, previously published TCR beta repertoires from 550 to 750 donors were re-analyzed and high-resolution HLA genotyping was added so that TCR occurrence patterns could be studied. In the later analysis, no new phenotypic data were used to find candidate immune exposures; instead, reliance was placed on TCR beta sequences and their occurrence across donors. In an earlier analysis of 550 to 700 of the donors, high-throughput TCR beta sequencing was used to judge whether each TCR beta V gene segment behaved as functional or pseudogenic. Donor age, sex, ethnicity and CMV serostatus were compiled alongside the repertoire data. A later genetic analysis used genome-wide SNP genotypes for about three fifths of the 666 donors, treating that subset as a discovery cohort. All discovery cohort repertoires had been generated using a single sequencing platform. Class I and class II HLA loci were covered by the typing at four-digit resolution. The number of typed donors differed by locus: roughly 620-640 for A, B, C, DRB1 and DQB1; 522 for DQA1; around 610 for DPA1; and around 450 for DPB1. Because of strong linkage in the cohort, roughly five DR-DQ haplotypes were treated as single units for association and clustering. Among over 350 genotyped donors of the cohort, an average of roughly 240,000 unique TCR beta nucleotide sequences were sequenced per donor, 15% to 20% of them non-productive. On the study overall, not on this receptor specifically: Linkage disequilibrium might explain the correlated functional status among segregating V segments, but an unknown experimental factor could not be ruled out. Cytomegalovirus status was reported to be diagnosed by the classifier with high specificity and sensitivity in both the original and validation cohorts. A later genetic analysis reported fewer N-insertions in productive TCRs among donors in an Asian-associated ancestry cluster than the approximately 700-donor mean. In a later analysis, the rate of TCR association differed among HLA loci, with DRB1 alleles having the most associated TCRs and HLA-C alleles having the fewest. The authors suggested that the approach could potentially be extended to other disease states and immunological phenotypes. Immune exposure information for the cohort was limited to CMV serostatus. Because HLA typing was missing for some donors at each locus, association tests included only the typed subset. When HLA alleles, especially DR and DQ, strongly co-occurred, attributing TCR associations to individual alleles was difficult. A later analysis found that most CMV-associated TCR beta chains appeared HLA-restricted, with HLA associations seemingly driven largely by CMV exposure. In vitro tests confirmed that three of the cytomegalovirus-associated TCR beta chains recognize cytomegalovirus antigens. The 87-base-pair reads could not distinguish some IMGT-functional V segments, including TRBV6-2 and TRBV6-3, so those segments were excluded. In an earlier analysis of 587 of the donors, most TCR beta V segments appeared in productive rearrangements about 87% or about 30% of the time, broadly matching IMGT annotations. While some public TCRs were present in many individuals, most TCR sequences turned up only very rarely across donors. In a later analysis, HLA-associated TCR beta chains showed more clonal expansion and lower generation probabilities than non-associated chains that were equally common. A later analysis associated about 17,000 TCR beta sequences with specific HLA alleles at a false discovery rate of 0.05. The sequencing pipeline was judged likely to have produced a cluster of highly shared sequence variants as a technical artifact. A further reported finding was that TCR beta sequences accurately predicted the HLA-A and HLA-B alleles for most subjects in the first cohort. An association between a missense DCLRE1C variant and V-gene and J-gene trimming of TCR beta chains was found in a later genetic analysis and replicated in an independent cohort. Sequencing depth was assumed to be roughly uniform across donors in the presence/absence analyses, though that assumption may not hold. The study gave a list of around 170 TCR beta chains associated with cytomegalovirus. Because counts were too low, roughly 18 rarely observed V segments, including chromosome 9 orphons, were left out of the earlier analysis of over 550 of the donors. In this cohort, only TCR beta chains were sequenced, and detectable features were limited by the absence of alpha or paired-chain data. Several of the top co-occurrence clusters appeared to be linked to parvovirus B19, influenza, CMV and Epstein-Barr virus, according to a later analysis.

In total, 500 to 700 healthy bone marrow donors made up the cohort. At the time of sampling, all cohort members were nominally healthy, though unrecorded immune exposures were likely present. The donor was CMV seropositive and was included in the group of approximately 310 seropositive cohort members. Every donor gave a peripheral blood sample, and the peripheral blood mononuclear cells from that sample were used for TCR beta sequencing. The Qiagen DNeasy Blood Extraction Kit was used to extract genomic DNA from the blood cell samples. Library construction relied on the immunoSEQ multiplex PCR assay. For the multiplex PCR, a mixture combining 60 forward primers for TCR Vbeta segments and 13 reverse primers for TCR Jbeta segments was used. The CDR3 region of rearranged TCR beta genes was amplified from genomic DNA with a multiplex PCR assay. On the Illumina HiSeq System, the amplified TCR beta libraries were sequenced as 87-base-pair reads. The authors' analysis ran thus. Across the roughly 640 repertoires, a later analysis counted some 80 million unique TCR beta chains, about 10 million of which were shared by at least two donors. Raw reads were error-corrected and collapsed into unique sequences by a nearest-neighbor algorithm in which closely related sequences were merged to remove PCR and sequencing errors. V, D and J gene segments were assigned by aligning CDR3 sequences to IMGT reference sequences. For a sequence to be retained, a match of at least six nucleotides to both a V gene segment and a J gene segment was required. A rearrangement was called productive if the CDR3 had no stop codons and remained in frame with V and J, and every other rearrangement was called non-productive. Following IMGT convention, CDR3 was defined as the stretch from the second conserved V-encoded cysteine to the conserved J-encoded phenylalanine. The earlier analysis of 587 of the donors excluded sequences that lacked an unambiguous match to a single V gene segment. An earlier analysis of a few hundred of the donors called V segments functional above 56.7% productive rearrangements and segregating when the between-donor standard deviation exceeded 5%. To diagnose cytomegalovirus status from the catalog of TCR beta chain sequences, a statistical classification framework was built. In a later analysis, TCR nucleotide sequences were compared against IMGT/GENE-DB human TR gene sequences so that V and J genes could be assigned. In a later analysis, CDR3 sequences and most-parsimonious VDJ recombination scenarios were assigned using the TCRdist pipeline. A later analysis defined each TCR beta chain by its CDR3 amino acid sequence plus V-gene family, and excluded reads lacking a unique V-gene family. To address suspected cross-contamination and a sequencing artifact, a later analysis removed roughly 640 highly shared, low-generation-probability nucleotide sequences. In a later analysis, a clonal expansion index was calculated for each public chain from normalized within-repertoire ranks of inferred template counts. Generation probabilities in a later analysis came from a VDJ recombination model fitted to out-of-frame rearrangements, and those results were checked against IGoR. In a later analysis, hypergeometric tests were used to score TCR-TCR, TCR-HLA and TCR-CMV co-occurrence, with a repertoire-size bias correction applied to TCR pairs. A later analysis estimated false discovery rates by permuting HLA or CMV assignments 20 times. In a later analysis, co-occurring TCRs were grouped using DBSCAN, and TCRdist sequence similarity was added for clustering within HLA-allele-positive subsets. Co-occurrence clustering excluded repertoires with fewer than 30,000 or more than 120,000 public chains, plus five with anomalous nucleotide sharing. TCRdb took over this immuneACCESS table, retaining in-frame rearrangements with V and J assigned. Such tables are incomplete; in checked studies, under half of the missing clones stem from an unresolved V gene, and the remainder is unexplained. V and J calls plus clone size are reproduced from that table; the DNA served to infer D and trimming. This sample comprises roughly 110,000 clones, over 55% of them detected only once. The leading ten clones occupy roughly 8.7% of the sample.

Reading the germline V gene gives CDR1 MDHEN and CDR2 SYDVKM. V gives up 6 bases and J gives up 8 bases, and the segment between their germline ends measures 16 bases. The CDR3 contains 13 residues, cysteine and phenylalanine counted. Only the CDR3 DNA stays, 39 bases, in frame from base 1. Notes on this clone: Its antigen target is currently unknown. Qualities for individual bases were not recorded, and no much larger clone is one base off.

Specimen: PBMCs. The TCR comes from a man in his late teens or twenties in good health and CMV-seropositive. The V and J segments used are TRBV28 and TRBJ1-2, and perhaps TRBD1 as D gene, on 6 matching bases. CDR3 reads: CASRLAGAQGYTF. The bases read TGTGCCAGCAGGTTAGCGGGGGCGCAGGGCTACACCTTC.